These 16 T cell receptor beta chains originate from one sample sequenced in a study of blood T cell repertoires in COVID-19. This table comes from immunoSEQ multiplex PCR, and its TCRdb copy is limited to in-frame clones, with some not included. Of 85,000 to 100,000 clones in the sample, 81% were seen once. The material sequenced was peripheral blood. These receptors originate from an elderly man with COVID-19, enrolled during active disease.

In this sample, this clone turned up once. The chain uses TRBV9 and TRBJ2-3; D is uncertain. Germline CDR1 and CDR2: SGDLS and YYNGEE. The CDR3 length is 15 residues. Trimming cost V 0 bases and J 0 bases, with 8 bases left between them. The CDR3 sequence is CASSVDGPSTDTQYF. In DNA form, the CDR3 reads TGTGCCAGCAGCGTAGATGGGCCCAGCACAGATACGCAGTATTTT.

V and J are TRBV19 and TRBJ2-5, with TRBD1 matching 7 bases. Germline CDR1 reads LNHDA; CDR2 reads SQIVND (reference sequence). The CDR3 spans 14 residues. Trimming cost V 5 bases and J 5 bases; bases outside gene matches: 8. The CDR3 bases are TGTGCCAGTAGTCCGACAGGGTTTTGGGAGACCCAGTACTTC. It specifies CASSPTGFWETQYF.

V usage is TRBV19 and J usage is TRBJ2-3, with a tentative D call TRBD2 (6 bases). V shed 6 bases and J shed 4 bases, with 17 bases lying between them. The CDR3 sequence is 15 residues long. CDR1 is LNHDA, CDR2 SQIVND, per germline (reference sequence). CDR3 protein: CASSPREPRPDTQYF. CDR3 in DNA: TGTGCCAGTAGCCCCCGGGAGCCCCGCCCAGATACGCAGTATTTT.

This rearrangement joins TRBV27 to TRBJ1-2; D perhaps matches TRBD1 (5 bases). In germline, CDR1 is MNHEY, CDR2 SMNVEV (reference sequence). The CDR3 has 15 amino acids. The V end was cut by 1 base, the J end by 3 bases, with 12 bases between. The CDR3 nucleotides read TGTGCCAGCAGTTTATACCCCGGGGGATACTATGGCTACACCTTC. Translated: CASSLYPGGYYGYTF.

The chain uses TRBV7-2 and TRBJ1-2, with 8 nucleotides matching TRBD1. V shed 5 bases and J 5 bases; nucleotides not matched to a gene: 13. Germline assignment: CDR1 SGHTA and CDR2 FQGNSA. This CDR3 is 16 amino acids long. The DNA of the CDR3 is TGTGCCAGCAGCGCGAGGGGACAGGCGGGATTGTATGGCTACACCTTC. It specifies CASSARGQAGLYGYTF.

V gene TRBV5-1 combines with J gene TRBJ1-5; no definite D call. V shed 1 base and J shed 0 bases, with 2 bases lying between them. The V gene's germline CDR1 is SGHRS and CDR2 YFSETQ. The CDR3 loop spans 13 amino acids. CDR3 DNA sequence: TGCGCCAGCAGCTTGTATAGCAATCAGCCCCAGCATTTT. It encodes CASSLYSNQPQHF. The full variable domain, in which reference TRBV5-1 and TRBJ1-5 provide the parts outside the CDR3, is KAGVTQTPRYLIKTRGQQVTLSCSPISGHRSVSWYQQTPGQGLQFLFEYFSETQRNKGNFPGRFSGRQFSNSRSEMNVSTLELGDSALYLCASSLYSNQPQHFGDGTRLSIL.

The chain carries TRBV19 and TRBJ2-1, with 10 bases that match TRBD2. The V segment lost 6 bases and the J segment 8 bases; nucleotides outside the gene matches: 10. The CDR3 is made up of 15 amino acids. The germline V gene encodes CDR1 LNHDA and CDR2 SQIVND (reference sequence). CDR3 amino acids: CASRDSGRAIDEQFF. The CDR3 region has the DNA TGTGCCAGTAGAGACAGCGGGAGGGCCATCGATGAGCAGTTCTTC. Full variable domain (outside the CDR3, taken from reference TRBV19 and TRBJ2-1): DGGITQSPKYLFRKEGQNVTLSCEQNLNHDAMYWYRQDPGQGLRLIYYSQIVNDFQKGDIAEGYSVSREKKESFPLTVTSAQKNPTAFYLCASRDSGRAIDEQFFGPGTRLTVL.

This chain links TRBV5-4 with TRBJ2-1; TRBD1 aligns across 8 bases. V dropped 4 bases and J dropped 5; count of bases not matched to a gene: 5. From germline, CDR1 is SGHNT and CDR2 YYREEE (reference sequence). The CDR3 sequence is 14 residues long. CDR3 sequence: CASSARTGNNEQFF. CDR3 coding DNA: TGTGCCAGCAGCGCTAGGACAGGGAACAATGAGCAGTTCTTC.

The chain recombines TRBV6-1 with TRBJ1-3; D not certain. V was clipped by 6 bases and J by 0 bases, with 9 bases between them. The CDR3 extends over 14 amino acids. CDR1 and CDR2 from the germline V gene are MNHNS and SASEGT. Written as DNA, the CDR3 is TGTGCCAGCAGGGAGGGTTACTCTGGAAACACCATATATTTT. This encodes CASREGYSGNTIYF.

The chain joins TRBV3-1 (or the pseudogene TRBV3-2) to TRBJ1-6; TRBD1 agrees at 10 bases. The CDR3 runs 16 residues. Germline V gene data show CDR1 as LGHDT and CDR2 as YNNKEL (reference sequence). The ends lost 3 bases at V and 5 bases at J; junction bases unmatched: 4. The CDR3: CASSQGQGSNNSPLHF. DNA of the CDR3: TGTGCCAGCAGCCAGGGACAGGGGTCCAATAATTCACCCCTCCACTTT.

The rearrangement joins TRBV5-4 to TRBJ1-3, with a possible D match to TRBD1 (6 bases). V was trimmed by 0 bases and J by 1 base, leaving 11 bases between them. This CDR3 has 16 residues. Germline-derived CDR1 and CDR2 are SGHNT and YYREEE (reference sequence). The CDR3 DNA sequence: TGTGCCAGCAGCTTGGCAGGGGACCAGTCTGGAAACACCATATATTTT. The encoded protein is CASSLAGDQSGNTIYF.

The chain carries TRBV4-2 and TRBJ1-4; TRBD1 might be the D (6 bases). V gave up 1 base and J gave up 0 bases, with 15 bases separating them. This CDR3 is built from 18 residues. Per germline, CDR1 LGHNA and CDR2 YNFKEQ. The CDR3 loop is CASSQVNPEGATNEKLFF. CDR3 sequence (DNA): TGTGCCAGCAGCCAAGTAAACCCCGAGGGGGCAACTAATGAAAAACTGTTTTTT.

This chain uses TRBV5-1 with TRBJ2-1; 9 bases line up with TRBD2. Per germline, CDR1 SGHRS and CDR2 YFSETQ. This CDR3 contains 15 residues. Losses at the gene ends were 5 bases for V and 8 bases for J; bases not matched to a gene: 11. CDR3 protein: CASRIGTSIFDEQFF. The CDR3 DNA is TGCGCCAGCAGAATCGGGACTAGCATCTTTGATGAGCAGTTCTTC.

The gene calls are TRBV30 and TRBJ1-1; the D gene is possibly TRBD1 (6 bases). Germline CDR1 GTSNPN, CDR2 SVGIG (reference sequence). The CDR3 spans 13 residues. V dropped 4 bases and J dropped 3 bases, with 12 bases sitting between them. As DNA, the CDR3 is TGTGCCTGGAACTTTCCAGGGGACACTGAAGCTTTCTTT. This gives the protein CAWNFPGDTEAFF.

The chain uses TRBV28 and TRBJ1-1; D not resolved. Germline V gene lookup returns CDR1 MDHEN and CDR2 SYDVKM. V shed 5 bases and J shed 0 bases, with 10 bases lying between them. The CDR3 totals 14 residues. The chain's CDR3 is CASSPFLMNTEAFF. The CDR3 region has the DNA TGTGCCAGCAGTCCCTTCCTAATGAACACTGAAGCTTTCTTT.

The genes are TRBV29-1 and TRBJ2-7; tentatively, D is TRBD2 (6 bases). The CDR3 runs to 11 residues. V lost 6 bases and J lost 5, with 11 bases in between. Per the germline V gene, CDR1 is SQVTM and CDR2 is ANQGSEA. CDR3 bases: TGCAGCGTCCTGTGGAGGGACGAGCAGTACTTC. As protein: CSVLWRDEQYF.